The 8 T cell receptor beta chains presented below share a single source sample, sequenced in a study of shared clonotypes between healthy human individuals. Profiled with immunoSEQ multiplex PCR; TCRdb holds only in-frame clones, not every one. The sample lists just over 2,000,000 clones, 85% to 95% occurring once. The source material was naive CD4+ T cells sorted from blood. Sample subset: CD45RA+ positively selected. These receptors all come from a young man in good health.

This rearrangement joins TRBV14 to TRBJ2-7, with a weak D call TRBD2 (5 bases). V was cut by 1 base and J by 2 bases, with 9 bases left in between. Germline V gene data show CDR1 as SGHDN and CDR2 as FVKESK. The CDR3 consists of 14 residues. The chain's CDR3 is CASSQAYSAYEQYF. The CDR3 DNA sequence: TGTGCCAGCAGCCAAGCATATAGCGCCTACGAGCAGTACTTC.

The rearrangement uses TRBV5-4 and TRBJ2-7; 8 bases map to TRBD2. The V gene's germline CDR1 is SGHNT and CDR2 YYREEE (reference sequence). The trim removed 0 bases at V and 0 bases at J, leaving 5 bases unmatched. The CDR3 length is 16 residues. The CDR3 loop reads CASSLVASGYSYEQYF. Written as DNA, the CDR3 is TGTGCCAGCAGCTTGGTGGCTAGCGGGTACTCCTACGAGCAGTACTTC.

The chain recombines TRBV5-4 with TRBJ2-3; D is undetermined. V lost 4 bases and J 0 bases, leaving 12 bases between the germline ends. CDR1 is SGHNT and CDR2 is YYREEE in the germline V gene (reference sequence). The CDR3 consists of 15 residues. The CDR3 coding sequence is TGTGCCAGCAGCCCACGCGGAACTAGCACAGATACGCAGTATTTT. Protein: CASSPRGTSTDTQYF.

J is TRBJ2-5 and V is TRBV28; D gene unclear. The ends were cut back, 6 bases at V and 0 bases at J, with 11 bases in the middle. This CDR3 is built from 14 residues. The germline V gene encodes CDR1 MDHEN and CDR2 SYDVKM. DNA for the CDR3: TGTGCCAGCAGGTCCCGGAGAAACCAAGAGACCCAGTACTTC. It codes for CASRSRRNQETQYF.

CDR3 amino acids: CASSIVLAGNTGELFF. The CDR3 DNA sequence: TGTGCCAGTAGTATTGTGCTAGCGGGGAACACCGGGGAGCTGTTTTTT. V is TRBV19 and J is TRBJ2-2; 8 bases line up with TRBD2. There are 16 residues in the CDR3. After removal of 3 bases from V and 1 base from J, the junction contained 4 bases not matched to a gene. The germline V gene encodes CDR1 LNHDA and CDR2 SQIVND (reference sequence).

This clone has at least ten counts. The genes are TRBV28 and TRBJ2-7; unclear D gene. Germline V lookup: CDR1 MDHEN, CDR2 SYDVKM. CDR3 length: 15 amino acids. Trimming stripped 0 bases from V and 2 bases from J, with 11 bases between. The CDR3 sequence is CASSLWSGSAYEQYF. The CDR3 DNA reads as TGTGCCAGCAGTTTATGGTCAGGTAGTGCCTACGAGCAGTACTTC.

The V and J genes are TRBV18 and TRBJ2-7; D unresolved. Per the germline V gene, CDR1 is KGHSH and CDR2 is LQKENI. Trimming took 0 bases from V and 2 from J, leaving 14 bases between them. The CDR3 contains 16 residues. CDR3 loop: CASSPPVGIDPYEQYF. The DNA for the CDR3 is TGTGCCAGCTCACCACCCGTAGGGATCGATCCCTACGAGCAGTACTTC.

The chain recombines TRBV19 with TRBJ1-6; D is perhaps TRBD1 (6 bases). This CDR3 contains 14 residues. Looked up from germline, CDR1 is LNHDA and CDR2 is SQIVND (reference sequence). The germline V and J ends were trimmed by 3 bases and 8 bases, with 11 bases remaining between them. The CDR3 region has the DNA TGTGCCAGTAGTATTACAGGGATCGATTCACCCCTCCACTTT. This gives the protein CASSITGIDSPLHF.